These 32 T cell receptor beta chains originate from one sample sequenced in a study of PD-L1 blockade in urothelial cancer. Time point of the sample: pretreatment peripheral blood. Repertoires were generated with immunoSEQ multiplex PCR, while TCRdb's copy carries only in-frame clones and drops some. The sample shows roughly 100,000 clones, approximately 88% of them seen only once. Material: PBMCs, obtained around atezolizumab (anti-PD-L1) treatment. These receptors all stem from a woman older than 75 with urothelial cancer.

V usage is TRBV29-1 and J usage is TRBJ1-1; no firm D call. CDR1 SQVTM and CDR2 ANQGSEA come from the germline V gene. V was cut by 1 base and J by 13 bases, with 25 bases left in between. This CDR3 contains 15 residues. CDR3 nucleotides: TGCAGCGTTGAAGTGAGACCCGGGCCCAGTAGCCGGGATTTCTTT. It specifies CSVEVRPGPSSRDFF.

The rearrangement links TRBV28 to TRBJ1-2; 9 positions match TRBD1. After removal of 5 bases from V and 3 bases from J, the junction contained 7 bases not matched to a gene. The V gene's germline CDR1 is MDHEN and CDR2 SYDVKM. This CDR3 spans 15 amino acids. The CDR3, as DNA: TGTGCCAGCAGTATTACAGGGGGCGAAGACTATGGCTACACCTTC. Residues: CASSITGGEDYGYTF.

The chain carries TRBV15 and TRBJ1-2; maybe TRBD1 (6 bases). Germline V gene lookup returns CDR1 LNHNV and CDR2 YYDKDF (reference sequence). The ends were cut back, 1 base at V and 0 bases at J, with 15 bases in the middle. The CDR3 loop spans 17 amino acids. The CDR3 DNA reads TGTGCCACCAGCAGAGGACTCACAGGGTCAGCTAACTATGGCTACACCTTC. Translated, it gives CATSRGLTGSANYGYTF.

The chain couples TRBV5-1 to TRBJ2-2; D not resolved. This CDR3 region has 15 residues. The germline V gene has CDR1 SGHRS and CDR2 YFSETQ. With 4 bases removed from V and 4 bases from J, the gap between germline ends came to 14 bases. DNA of the CDR3: TGCGCCAGCAGCCCCTCTGAGTCAGGCACCGGGGAGCTGTTTTTT. It codes for CASSPSESGTGELFF.

This rearrangement joins TRBV28 to TRBJ2-7, with TRBD1 matching over 7 bases. Germline lookup yields CDR1 MDHEN and CDR2 SYDVKM. The length of the CDR3 is 15 residues. The trim removed 1 base at V and 2 bases at J, leaving 5 bases unmatched. The CDR3 loop is CASSLSPGQTYEQYF. CDR3 DNA: TGTGCCAGCAGTTTATCCCCGGGACAGACCTACGAGCAGTACTTC.

This clone was seen a single time. This CDR3 reads CASSLSIGGGDTEAFF. DNA of the CDR3: TGTGCCAGCAGTTTATCGATCGGAGGGGGCGACACTGAAGCTTTCTTT. This chain uses TRBV28 with TRBJ1-1, with 7 bases that match TRBD1. The germline CDR1 and CDR2 sequences are MDHEN and SYDVKM. V lost 1 base to trimming and J lost 3 bases; unmatched junction nucleotides: 8. CDR3 length equals 16 residues.

The chain joins TRBV11-2 to TRBJ2-1; TRBD2 is a possible D gene (6 bases). Germline assignment: CDR1 SGHAT and CDR2 FQNNGV. The CDR3 has 17 residues. V lost 5 bases and J lost 1, with 18 bases in between. The CDR3 coding sequence is TGTGCCAGCAGCCAGACGAGTGGCGGGGTTTCCTACAATGAGCAGTTCTTC. Translated: CASSQTSGGVSYNEQFF.

The CDR3 sequence is CASSSRTGRGETQYF. CDR3 nucleotides: TGTGCCAGCAGCTCGAGGACAGGGAGAGGAGAGACCCAGTACTTC. The chain joins TRBV5-8 to TRBJ2-5; 8 nucleotides match TRBD1. Germline loops: CDR1 SGHTS, CDR2 YDEGEE. V shed 3 bases, J shed 4 bases, and the junction held 8 bases outside the gene matches. CDR3 size: 15 residues.

The rearrangement joins TRBV2 to TRBJ2-1, with 10 bases lining up with TRBD2. The ends lost 6 bases at V and 7 bases at J; junction bases unmatched: 9. Germline V lookup: CDR1 SNHLY, CDR2 FYNNEI. This CDR3 is 15 amino acids long. CDR3 in amino acids: CASSRLAGRENEQFF. The DNA for the CDR3 is TGTGCCAGCAGCCGACTAGCGGGTCGGGAGAATGAGCAGTTCTTC.

The chain's CDR3 is CASSMSSGGRYNEQFF. CDR3 DNA: TGTGCCAGTAGTATGAGTAGCGGAGGCAGATACAATGAGCAGTTCTTC. The chain has TRBV19 and TRBJ2-1; possibly TRBD2 for D (6 bases). V was trimmed by 3 bases and J by 4 bases, leaving 16 bases between them. CDR3 length equals 16 residues. Germline values: CDR1 LNHDA, CDR2 SQIVND (reference sequence).

This rearrangement joins TRBV5-4 to TRBJ2-1; 10 bases align to TRBD1. Trimming took 2 bases from V and 7 from J; bases not matched to a gene: 9. Germline V gene data show CDR1 as SGHNT and CDR2 as YYREEE (reference sequence). CDR3 length equals 16 residues. The CDR3 loop is CASSFRLTGGTNEQFF. The CDR3 DNA follows: TGTGCCAGCAGCTTCCGGCTGACAGGGGGCACGAATGAGCAGTTCTTC.

The chain employs TRBV6-1 and TRBJ1-1, with a weak D call TRBD1 (5 bases). V lost 5 bases to trimming and J lost 5 bases, with 15 bases between them. The CDR3 totals 14 residues. Looked up from germline, CDR1 is MNHNS and CDR2 is SASEGT. The CDR3 loop is CASSTGQGWTEAFF. As DNA, the CDR3 is TGTGCCAGCAGTACCGGGCAGGGTTGGACTGAAGCTTTCTTT.

V usage is TRBV5-4 and J usage is TRBJ2-7, with 8 positions matching TRBD2. The V and J ends lost 4 bases and 3 bases, in that order; junction bases with no gene match: 12. The CDR3 extends over 16 amino acids. Germline CDR1 is SGHNT and CDR2 is YYREEE (reference sequence). CDR3 in amino acids: CASSEGGVAGIYEQYF. The CDR3 coding sequence is TGTGCCAGCAGCGAGGGGGGGGTAGCGGGGATCTACGAGCAGTACTTC.

The chain joins TRBV7-9 to TRBJ1-4; 7 bases match TRBD1. The V segment lost 5 bases and the J segment 0 bases; nucleotides outside the gene matches: 3. Germline lookup yields CDR1 SEHNR and CDR2 FQNEAQ (reference sequence). The CDR3 length is 15 residues. CDR3 in DNA: TGTGCCAGCAGCGGGGACAGCCCAACTAATGAAAAACTGTTTTTT. As protein: CASSGDSPTNEKLFF. Using reference TRBV7-9 and TRBJ1-4 for the parts outside the CDR3, the full variable domain is DTGVSQNPRHKITKRGQNVTFRCDPISEHNRLYWYRQTLGQGPEFLTYFQNEAQLEKSRLLSDRFSAERPKGSFSTLEIQRTEQGDSAMYLCASSGDSPTNEKLFFGSGTQLSVL.

This chain links TRBV4-1 with TRBJ1-2; weak D call: TRBD1 (5 bases). Trimming left V 4 bases short and J 6 bases short, with 15 bases between. This CDR3 is built from 14 residues. Per the germline V gene, CDR1 is MGHRA and CDR2 is YSYEKL. The CDR3 DNA reads as TGCGCCAGCAGCCCTAACTCAGGGTCGGATGGCTACACCTTC. It is translated as CASSPNSGSDGYTF.

The chain uses TRBV27 and TRBJ2-7; D is perhaps TRBD2 (5 bases). CDR3 size: 12 residues. Trimming removed 7 bases at V and 5 bases at J, with 12 bases between. The germline CDR1 and CDR2 sequences are MNHEY and SMNVEV (reference sequence). CDR3 sequence (DNA): TGTGCCAGCAACCGGGGATCTAACGAGCAGTACTTC. Translation: CASNRGSNEQYF.

The chain combines TRBV19 with TRBJ2-1, with TRBD2 matching over 9 bases. Germline values: CDR1 LNHDA, CDR2 SQIVND (reference sequence). Trimming at V came to 5 bases and at J to 9 bases, leaving 8 bases not matched to a gene. The CDR3 is 14 amino acids. The CDR3 loop is CASSFTTSGSEQFF. CDR3 DNA: TGTGCCAGTAGTTTCACGACTAGCGGATCTGAGCAGTTCTTC.

The chain joins TRBV19 to TRBJ1-1; TRBD1 might be the D (5 bases). Deletions cut 2 bases from V and 4 bases from J, with 11 bases between. Germline V CDR1 and CDR2: LNHDA, SQIVND (reference sequence). This CDR3 is 14 amino acids long. The CDR3 sequence: CASSINPGGTEAFF. The DNA of the CDR3 is TGTGCCAGTAGTATAAATCCGGGGGGCACTGAAGCTTTCTTT.

The V gene is TRBV6-1, the J gene TRBJ2-6; 7 nucleotides line up with TRBD1. Germline CDR1 MNHNS, CDR2 SASEGT. Trimming removed 3 bases from V and 3 bases from J; junction bases left unmatched: 5. CDR3 length equals 16 residues. Written as DNA, the CDR3 is TGTGCCAGCAGTGAGGGCTCAGGGGGTGGGGCCAACGTCCTGACTTTC. This translates into CASSEGSGGGANVLTF.

V is TRBV27 and J is TRBJ1-1; D perhaps matches TRBD1 (6 bases). This CDR3 is 13 amino acids long. Germline loops: CDR1 MNHEY, CDR2 SMNVEV (reference sequence). Trimming stripped 5 bases from V and 8 bases from J, with 15 bases between. CDR3 amino acids: CASSLQGKGEAFF. The CDR3, as DNA: TGTGCCAGCAGTCTACAGGGAAAAGGGGAAGCTTTCTTT.

A single count supports this clone. This chain uses TRBV14 with TRBJ2-1; D gene uncertain. V was cut by 4 bases and J by 0 bases, with 28 bases left in between. The germline CDR1 and CDR2 sequences are SGHDN and FVKESK. The CDR3 is 21 residues long. The CDR3 protein is CASSRNKPGARAASSYNEQFF. The CDR3 coding sequence is TGTGCCAGCAGCCGAAATAAACCGGGTGCTCGAGCTGCCAGCTCCTACAATGAGCAGTTCTTC.

The chain employs TRBV10-1 and TRBJ2-3, with D perhaps TRBD2 (6 bases). Trimming removed 4 bases from V and 1 base from J, with 9 bases in between. This CDR3 is 14 amino acids long. The germline gives CDR1 WNHNN, CDR2 SYGVQD (reference sequence). CDR3 in DNA: TGCGCCAGCAGTGCTATAGCGGGCACAGATACGCAGTATTTT. As protein: CASSAIAGTDTQYF.

This clone was counted between two and nine times. This chain connects TRBV5-1 to TRBJ2-1; D remains ambiguous. There are 15 residues in the CDR3. CDR1 is SGHRS and CDR2 is YFSETQ in the germline V gene. The germline V and J ends were trimmed by 1 base and 5 bases, with 13 bases remaining between them. CDR3 nucleotide sequence: TGCGCCAGCAGCTTGACCCCTCTCGCAGACAATGAGCAGTTCTTC. Translation gives CASSLTPLADNEQFF.

The V gene is TRBV27, the J gene TRBJ1-1; possibly TRBD1 for D (6 bases). Trimming left V 4 bases short and J 3 bases short, with 12 bases between. The CDR3 contains 14 residues. The germline CDR1 and CDR2 sequences are MNHEY and SMNVEV (reference sequence). CDR3 residues: CASSYSTGYTEAFF. The CDR3 coding sequence is TGTGCCAGCAGTTACTCGACAGGCTACACTGAAGCTTTCTTT.

Of note for this clone: Other nucleotide sequences from this sample produce the same CDR3. The rearrangement uses TRBV4-1 and TRBJ2-3; 7 bases are a match to TRBD2. CDR1 MGHRA and CDR2 YSYEKL come from the germline V gene. The CDR3 totals 16 residues. V dropped 2 bases and J dropped 0; count of bases not matched to a gene: 5. Here the CDR3 reads CASSQLGGRSTDTQYF. In nucleotides, the CDR3 is TGCGCCAGCAGCCAACTAGGCGGGAGAAGCACAGATACGCAGTATTTT.

This clone has only a few counts. The V gene is TRBV7-9, the J gene TRBJ1-1; possibly TRBD1 for D (6 bases). V lost 5 bases, J lost 2 bases, and 12 bases lay in between. This CDR3 comprises 14 residues. Germline V gene lookup returns CDR1 SEHNR and CDR2 FQNEAQ (reference sequence). The CDR3, as DNA: TGTGCCAGCAGCCGGGGGGGCACAAACACTGAAGCTTTCTTT. Residues: CASSRGGTNTEAFF.

The genes are TRBV6-6 and TRBJ2-7; a possible D gene is TRBD1 (5 bases). Germline loops: CDR1 MNHNY, CDR2 SVGAGI (reference sequence). V dropped 6 bases and J dropped 3 bases, with 18 bases sitting between them. The CDR3 is 15 amino acids. This CDR3 reads CASRNLRDSDYEQYF. In DNA form, the CDR3 reads TGTGCCAGCAGGAACCTCCGAGACAGTGACTACGAGCAGTACTTC.

V gene TRBV5-1 combines with J gene TRBJ2-7; 10 nucleotides match TRBD2. V was pared by 4 bases and J by 7 bases, with 5 bases of the junction left unmatched. This CDR3 has 13 amino acids. Per the germline V gene, CDR1 is SGHRS and CDR2 is YFSETQ. CDR3 protein: CASSPTSGAEQYF. Written as DNA, the CDR3 is TGCGCCAGCAGCCCAACTAGCGGGGCTGAGCAGTACTTC.

This rearrangement joins TRBV27 to TRBJ1-5; TRBD1 might be the D (6 bases). This CDR3 is 13 amino acids long. Germline CDR1 reads MNHEY; CDR2 reads SMNVEV (reference sequence). V was trimmed by 4 bases and J by 10 bases, leaving 14 bases between them. CDR3 residues: CASSSLTGGPQHF. CDR3 DNA sequence: TGTGCCAGCAGTTCTCTGACAGGCGGCCCCCAGCATTTT.

This chain joins TRBV28 and TRBJ2-7; TRBD2 aligns across 12 bases. This CDR3 comprises 15 residues. With 4 bases clipped from V and 3 bases from J, the junction kept 4 bases outside the gene matches. CDR1 MDHEN and CDR2 SYDVKM come from the germline V gene. The CDR3 region is CASSSQTSGSYEQYF. CDR3 bases: TGTGCCAGCAGTTCCCAGACTAGCGGGAGCTACGAGCAGTACTTC.

Details on this clone: The junction departs from the called germline gene at one end, perhaps through a read error. This rearrangement joins TRBV11-3 to TRBJ2-1; D possibly corresponds to TRBD2 (6 bases). The CDR3 covers 15 residues. Germline lookup yields CDR1 SGHNT and CDR2 YENEEA. CDR3 loop: CASSLDLGGYNEQFF. The CDR3 DNA follows: TGTGCCAGCAGCCTAGACCTAGGAGGGTACAATGAGCAGTTCTTC.

The V and J genes are TRBV7-9 and TRBJ2-1; 8 positions agree with TRBD2. The CDR3 contains 15 residues. V lost 4 bases, J lost 8 bases, and 10 bases stayed unmatched. CDR1 and CDR2 (germline): SEHNR, FQNEAQ (reference sequence). CDR3 bases: TGTGCCAGCAGCTCCGGGGCGGGGGGTAGAGATGAGCAGTTCTTC. Amino acids: CASSSGAGGRDEQFF.